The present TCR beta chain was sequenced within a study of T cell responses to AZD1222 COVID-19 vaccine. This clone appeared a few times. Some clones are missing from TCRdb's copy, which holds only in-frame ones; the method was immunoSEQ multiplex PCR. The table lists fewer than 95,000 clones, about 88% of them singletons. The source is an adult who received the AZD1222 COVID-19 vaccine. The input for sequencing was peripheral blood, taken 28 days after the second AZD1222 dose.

CDR3 residues: CASSLRAHTGELFF. Written as DNA, the CDR3 is TGTGCCAGCAGCCTCAGGGCTCACACCGGGGAGCTGTTTTTT. The chain links TRBV5-5 to TRBJ2-2; the D gene is possibly TRBD1 (5 bases). Between the trimmed V and J ends, which lost 4 bases and 3 bases, there was a span of 10 bases. This CDR3 contains 14 residues. Germline CDR1 is SGHKS and CDR2 is YYEKEE (reference sequence).